The clone carrying this TCR beta chain was seen only a few times. As yet, its antigen is unknown. CD4 T cells were positively selected, then CD8 T cells from the CD4-negative fraction. An equimolar mix of two oligonucleotides served as the beta constant-region primer for TRBC1 and TRBC2. TCRdb re-called the UMI-ligation and nested PCR reads through MiXCR, storing one row per CDR3 protein. The sample lists tens of thousands of distinct CDR3 sequences; roughly a tenth were seen once. The data were taken from a study of naive and memory T cell subsets. Notes on the study in general: The power law exponent of TCR abundance differed between naive and memory cells. In naive cells, over 90% of TCR sequences were seen only once.

The CDR3 spans 11 residues. Germline CDR1 reads MNHEY; CDR2 reads SVGEGT. Trimming took off 10 bases at V and 3 bases at J, with 7 bases between the two ends. This chain links TRBV6-2 or TRBV6-3 with TRBJ2-1; D ambiguous. The origin of this receptor is a human donor in good health. Input material: effector memory CD4+ T cells from blood. As to subset: effector memory, CD45RA- CD27-. The CDR3 sequence is CATLVYNEQFF. CDR3 nucleotide sequence: TGTGCCACCCTGGTCTACAATGAGCAGTTCTTC.